Presented here are 32 T cell receptor beta chains from one specimen sequenced in a study of blood T cells in healthy people across ages. It was with a sample-barcoded 5' primer and a J-beta primer mix that a second PCR of about 6 to 12 cycles was run. TCRdb redid the calling of the 5' RACE reads with MiXCR, one entry per CDR3 protein. The repertoire consists of about 640,000 distinct CDR3 sequences, with approximately 30% occurring once and the leading ten covering 15% to 19%. Sequenced sample: blood. The origin of the receptors is a woman of 80 years or more in good health.

This clonotype was seen at least ten times. The chain combines TRBV14 with TRBJ1-1, with D unresolved. Per germline, CDR1 SGHDN and CDR2 FVKESK. Trimming removed 3 bases at V and 4 bases at J, with 12 bases between. The CDR3 runs 14 residues. CDR3 residues: CASSHGRASTEAFF. The CDR3 DNA reads as TGTGCCAGCAGCCATGGGCGGGCAAGCACTGAAGCTTTCTTT.

This clonotype has a count of ten or more. The V and J genes are TRBV6-2 or TRBV6-3 and TRBJ2-5, with 7 bases aligning to TRBD1. With V trimmed by 6 bases and J by 1 base, 2 bases remained unmatched. The length of the CDR3 is 13 residues. The germline gives CDR1 MNHEY, CDR2 SVGEGT. The CDR3 DNA reads TGTGCCAGCAGATGGACAGGCCAAGAGACCCAGTACTTC. This encodes CASRWTGQETQYF.

The table lists this clonotype with many counts. The rearrangement joins TRBV5-1 to TRBJ2-3, with D perhaps assigned TRBD1 or TRBD2 (5 bases each). CDR1 and CDR2 from the germline V gene are SGHRS and YFSETQ. Trimming shortened V by 4 bases and J by 6 bases, and 12 bases separated the two germline ends. The CDR3 extends over 13 amino acids. CDR3 sequence: CASSINGADTQYF. For the CDR3, the DNA is TGCGCCAGCAGCATTAACGGGGCGGATACGCAGTATTTT.

This clonotype was observed many times. V gene TRBV6-5 combines with J gene TRBJ2-5; 9 bases align to TRBD2. Germline V gene sequence: CDR1 MNHEY, CDR2 SVGAGI. CDR3 length: 14 amino acids. The J segment lost 5 bases and the V segment lost 2 bases, leaving 3 bases of the junction unmatched. DNA of the CDR3: TGTGCCAGCAGTTACGGACTAGCGATGGAGACCCAGTACTTC. Its protein is CASSYGLAMETQYF.

This clonotype has ten or more counts. This sequence joins TRBV12-3 or TRBV12-4 and TRBJ2-1; the match to TRBD2 covers 13 bases. V dropped 6 bases and J dropped 7; count of bases not matched to a gene: 6. CDR3 length: 15 residues. In DNA form, the CDR3 reads TGTGCCAGCAGCCCGGGACTAGCGGGGAAGAATGAGCAGTTCTTC. Translation gives CASSPGLAGKNEQFF.

The chain is built from TRBV20-1 and TRBJ2-5; D unresolved. Germline V gene data show CDR1 as DFQATT and CDR2 as SNEGSKA (reference sequence). The V and J ends lost 2 bases and 4 bases respectively, with 5 bases between them. The length of the CDR3 is 11 residues. DNA of the CDR3: TGCAGTGCTAGACAGAGAGAGACCCAGTACTTC. Its translation is CSARQRETQYF.

This clonotype was found many times. The genes are TRBV5-1 and TRBJ1-6; 8 bases agree with TRBD1. Germline CDR1 and CDR2: SGHRS and YFSETQ. CDR3 length: 15 amino acids. V shed 4 bases, J shed 9 bases, and the junction held 9 bases outside the gene matches. The CDR3 reads CASSLGQEEPSPLHF. CDR3 sequence (DNA): TGCGCCAGCAGCCTGGGACAGGAGGAACCTTCACCCCTCCACTTT.

This clonotype appeared many times. V usage is TRBV4-1 and J usage is TRBJ2-1; 7 positions agree with TRBD2. CDR3 size: 20 residues. The germline CDR1 and CDR2 sequences are MGHRA and YSYEKL. The J segment lost 4 bases and the V segment lost 0 bases, leaving 18 bases of the junction unmatched. CDR3 coding DNA: TGCGCCAGCAGCCAAGAAGCGACACTGGGGCAGCGGGGAGATTACAATGAGCAGTTCTTC. Translated, it gives CASSQEATLGQRGDYNEQFF.

In this sample, this clonotype turned up many times. V usage is TRBV2 and J usage is TRBJ2-3, with D hard to call. V gave up 3 bases and J gave up 5 bases, with 15 bases separating them. The CDR3 is 15 residues long. CDR1 is SNHLY and CDR2 is FYNNEI in the germline V gene. The CDR3 spells CASSDKGSSVDTQYF. CDR3 nucleotides: TGTGCCAGCAGTGACAAGGGTAGCTCGGTAGATACGCAGTATTTT.

This clonotype was seen repeatedly, ten times or more. CDR3 bases: TGTGCCAGCAGCTTAGAGACATACTCCTCCTACGAGCAGTACTTC. This encodes CASSLETYSSYEQYF. The V call is TRBV11-2, the J call TRBJ2-7; D unresolved. Germline V gene data show CDR1 as SGHAT and CDR2 as FQNNGV. V lost 0 bases, J lost 0 bases, and 9 bases lay in between. The CDR3 runs to 15 residues.

As concerns this clonotype: One end of the junction does not line up with germline, which may come from a read error. The chain couples TRBV12-3 or TRBV12-4 to TRBJ2-3, with 10 positions matching TRBD1. The CDR3 is made up of 15 amino acids. CDR3 residues: CASSVGTGVADAQYF. For the CDR3, the DNA is TGTGCCAGCAGTGTAGGGACAGGGGTCGCAGATGCGCAGTATTTT.

The table lists this clonotype with a count of one. The chain links TRBV21-1 to TRBJ1-5. TRBV21-1 is recorded as a pseudogene. This CDR3 region has 14 residues. The CDR3 loop is CASSNGQGGQPQHF. The CDR3 bases are TGTGCCAGCAGCAATGGGCAGGGAGGACAGCCCCAGCATTTT.

Many counts were recorded for this clonotype. The genes are TRBV27 and TRBJ1-2; D remains unclear. V shed 3 bases and J shed 1 base, with 6 bases lying between them. CDR3 length: 13 residues. The germline CDR1 and CDR2 sequences are MNHEY and SMNVEV (reference sequence). The CDR3: CASSFRNNYGYTF. CDR3 DNA sequence: TGTGCCAGCAGTTTCAGGAATAACTATGGCTACACCTTC.

A remark on this clonotype: It is likely a read error, because the conserved phenylalanine at the end of the CDR3 is missing. The chain joins TRBV7-9 to TRBJ2-5; tentative D call: TRBD2 (5 bases). This CDR3 is built from 11 residues. The germline V gene encodes CDR1 SEHNR and CDR2 FQNEAQ (reference sequence). The CDR3 nucleotides are TGTGCCAACAGCTTAGCGGAGACCCAGTACGTC. Translated, it gives CANSLAETQYV.

The chain couples TRBV12-5 to TRBJ1-5; 9 bases are shared with TRBD1. The junction had 10 bases not matched to a gene; V was cut back by 7 bases and J by 3 bases. Germline CDR1 is LGHNT and CDR2 is FRNRAP. This CDR3 has 16 residues. The CDR3 reads CASAHPGTGLNQPQHF. DNA of the CDR3: TGTGCTAGTGCCCACCCCGGGACAGGGCTCAATCAGCCCCAGCATTTT.

This clonotype was seen at least ten times. CDR3 bases: TGTGCCAGCAGGGGACGGGGCAGGGTGGACGAGCAGTACTTC. It codes for CASRGRGRVDEQYF. The chain links TRBV12-3 or TRBV12-4 to TRBJ2-7, with D possibly being TRBD1 or TRBD2 (5 bases each). Trimming cost V 6 bases and J 5 bases, with 17 bases left between them. This CDR3 is 14 amino acids long.

This clonotype was seen at least ten times. V is TRBV5-6 and J is TRBJ2-7, with D maybe TRBD1 (5 bases). Between the trimmed V and J ends, which lost 3 bases and 1 base, there was a span of 8 bases. Germline lookup yields CDR1 SGHDT and CDR2 YYEEEE. This CDR3 contains 13 residues. The CDR3 is CASSYQGSYEQYF. DNA of the CDR3: TGTGCCAGCAGCTACCAGGGTTCCTACGAGCAGTACTTC.

The chain joins TRBV20-1 to TRBJ2-7; D unclear. The CDR3 is 14 residues long. With 2 bases removed from V and 2 bases from J, the gap between germline ends came to 13 bases. CDR1 and CDR2 from the germline V gene are DFQATT and SNEGSKA (reference sequence). CDR3: CSARPIVGTYEQYF. CDR3 nucleotides: TGCAGTGCTAGACCGATTGTAGGGACCTACGAGCAGTACTTC.

This clonotype showed up many times. This chain's CDR3 is CASSATFGGADEKLFF. The DNA of the CDR3 is TGTGCCAGCAGCGCGACTTTCGGAGGGGCAGACGAAAAACTGTTTTTT. The chain recombines TRBV9 with TRBJ1-4; a possible D gene is TRBD1 (5 bases). The V end was cut by 3 bases, the J end by 8 bases, with 20 bases between. CDR3 length equals 16 residues. CDR1 and CDR2 from the germline V gene are SGDLS and YYNGEE.

Comments on this clonotype: This may be a read error, as it is one base from a much larger clone. The V call is TRBV11-2, the J call TRBJ2-4; a weak D match, TRBD2 (5 bases). CDR3 size: 15 residues. Germline V gene sequence: CDR1 SGHAT, CDR2 FQNNGV. The CDR3, as DNA: TGTGCCAGCAGCTTGCGGACTTTAGCCAAAAACATTCGGTACTTC. As protein: CASSLRTLAKNIRYF.

The chain joins TRBV5-1 to TRBJ1-2; 11 nucleotides agree with TRBD1. This CDR3 comprises 17 residues. Germline trimming cut 1 base from V and 4 bases from J; bases unmatched to any gene: 9. Germline V gene sequence: CDR1 SGHRS, CDR2 YFSETQ. The CDR3 DNA reads TGCGCCAGCAGCTTGCCCGACCGGGGGACAGGGGGCTATGGCTACACCTTC. As protein: CASSLPDRGTGGYGYTF.

This clonotype was seen at least ten times. The V and J genes are TRBV20-1 and TRBJ1-1; unclear D gene. The CDR3 has 14 residues. Germline-derived CDR1 and CDR2 are DFQATT and SNEGSKA (reference sequence). V was cut by 1 base and J by 9 bases, with 18 bases left in between. In nucleotides, the CDR3 is TGCAGTGCTAGAGCCCTTCCAGGCCACCAAAAAGCTTTCTTT. The encoded protein is CSARALPGHQKAFF.

This clonotype was seen repeatedly, ten times or more. The chain combines TRBV6-1 with TRBJ1-1; no clear D gene. The CDR3 has 13 residues. Between the trimmed V and J ends, which lost 0 bases and 0 bases, there was a span of 2 bases. Germline V lookup: CDR1 MNHNS, CDR2 SASEGT. The CDR3 bases are TGTGCCAGCAGTGAAGCACTGAACACTGAAGCTTTCTTT. It encodes CASSEALNTEAFF.

The rearrangement uses TRBV11-1 and TRBJ1-4, with D possibly matching TRBD1 (6 bases). CDR3 size: 16 residues. CDR1 is SGHAT, CDR2 FQDESV, per germline (reference sequence). Trimming cost V 5 bases and J 0 bases, with 13 bases left between them. Here the CDR3 reads CASSIHTGSTNEKLFF. In DNA form, the CDR3 reads TGTGCCAGCAGCATCCACACAGGGTCAACTAATGAAAAACTGTTTTTT.

In this sample, this clonotype turned up many times. V gene TRBV29-1 combines with J gene TRBJ1-2; tentatively, D is TRBD1 (5 bases). The V gene lost 0 bases and the J gene lost 3 bases, with 8 bases spanning the gap. CDR1 is SQVTM, CDR2 ANQGSEA, per germline. The CDR3 contains 13 residues. The CDR3 coding sequence is TGCAGCGTTGAAGATGGCAGGGACTATGGCTACACCTTC. It yields the protein CSVEDGRDYGYTF.

Many counts were recorded for this clonotype. The gene calls are TRBV6-2 or TRBV6-3 and TRBJ1-1; D unclear. Germline CDR1 MNHEY, CDR2 SVGEGT. There are 13 residues in the CDR3. The V gene lost 2 bases and the J gene lost 5 bases, with 9 bases spanning the gap. CDR3: CASSYEKGTEAFF. In DNA form, the CDR3 reads TGTGCCAGCAGTTACGAGAAGGGAACTGAAGCTTTCTTT.

The gene calls are TRBV7-9 and TRBJ1-2; D might be TRBD1 (6 bases). The CDR3 extends over 13 amino acids. V was cut by 3 bases and J by 8 bases, with 13 bases left in between. The germline gives CDR1 SEHNR, CDR2 FQNEAQ (reference sequence). The CDR3 reads CASSFGGQMGYTF. CDR3 coding DNA: TGTGCCAGCAGCTTCGGGGGGCAGATGGGCTACACCTTC. Combining the CDR3 with reference TRBV7-9 and TRBJ1-2 gives the whole variable domain DTGVSQNPRHKITKRGQNVTFRCDPISEHNRLYWYRQTLGQGPEFLTYFQNEAQLEKSRLLSDRFSAERPKGSFSTLEIQRTEQGDSAMYLCASSFGGQMGYTFGSGTRLTVV.

J is TRBJ2-1 and V is TRBV28, with D tentatively TRBD1 or TRBD2 (5 bases each). Deletions cut 6 bases from V and 10 bases from J, with 7 bases between. This CDR3 has 10 amino acids. Germline V gene sequence: CDR1 MDHEN, CDR2 SYDVKM. The CDR3, as DNA: TGTGCCAGCAGGGGACGGGAGCAGTTCTTC. Translating it yields CASRGREQFF.

To note about this clonotype: This may stem from a read error, because a much larger clone lies one nucleotide away. The chain couples TRBV20-1 to TRBJ2-6; 7 positions match TRBD1. The CDR3 length is 13 residues. Germline V gene sequence: CDR1 DFQATT, CDR2 SNEGSKA (reference sequence). CDR3 sequence: CSMRGLGANVRTF. DNA for the CDR3: TGCAGTATGAGGGGGCTCGGGGCCAACGTCCGGACTTTC.

The gene calls are TRBV2 and TRBJ2-2, with D unresolved. The CDR3 sequence is 12 residues long. Trimming pared 4 bases from V and 9 bases from J, leaving 9 bases between. The germline gives CDR1 SNHLY, CDR2 FYNNEI. CDR3 DNA: TGTGCCAGCAGTGCTGGCAGCCGGGAGCTGTTTTTT. It yields the protein CASSAGSRELFF.

This clonotype was seen at least ten times. This chain links TRBV11-1 with TRBJ2-1; 11 bases map to TRBD2. The germline CDR1 and CDR2 sequences are SGHAT and FQDESV (reference sequence). V lost 3 bases, J lost 9 bases, and 1 base stayed unmatched. The CDR3 loop spans 13 amino acids. CDR3 in amino acids: CASSLGLAAEQFF. As DNA, the CDR3 is TGTGCCAGCAGCTTGGGACTAGCGGCTGAGCAGTTCTTC.

The table lists this clonotype with a few counts. This sequence may be a read error, since a much larger clone differs from it by one base. The chain combines TRBV7-8 with TRBJ2-1; 10 nucleotides line up with TRBD2. Germline CDR1 reads SGHVS; CDR2 reads FQNEAQ. With 5 bases clipped from V and 7 bases from J, the junction kept 11 bases outside the gene matches. The CDR3 is 16 amino acids. The CDR3 protein is CASSHARAGGRNEQFF. CDR3 in DNA: TGTGCCAGCAGCCACGCACGAGCGGGGGGGAGGAATGAGCAGTTCTTC.